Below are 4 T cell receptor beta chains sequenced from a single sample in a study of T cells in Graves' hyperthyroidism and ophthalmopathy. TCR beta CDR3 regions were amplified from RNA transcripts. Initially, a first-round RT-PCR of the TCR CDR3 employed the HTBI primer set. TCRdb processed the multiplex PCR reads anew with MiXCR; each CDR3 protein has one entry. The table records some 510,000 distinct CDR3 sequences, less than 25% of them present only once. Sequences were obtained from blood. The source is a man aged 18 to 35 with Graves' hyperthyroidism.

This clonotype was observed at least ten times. The CDR3 bases are TGTGCCACCAGCAGCGGGACTAGCGGAGCCCTAGTAGAGCAGTACTTC. This encodes CATSSGTSGALVEQYF. V usage is TRBV15 and J usage is TRBJ2-7; the match to TRBD2 covers 11 bases. Germline-derived CDR1 and CDR2 are LNHNV and YYDKDF (reference sequence). This CDR3 has 16 residues. Trimming took 3 bases from V and 7 from J; bases not matched to a gene: 11.

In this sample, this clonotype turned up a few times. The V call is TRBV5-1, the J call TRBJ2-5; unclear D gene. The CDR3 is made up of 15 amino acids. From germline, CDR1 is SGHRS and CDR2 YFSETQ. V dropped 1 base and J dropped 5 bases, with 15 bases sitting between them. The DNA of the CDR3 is TGCGCCAGCAGCTTGTTGGGGTCCCCTGCGGAGACCCAGTACTTC. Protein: CASSLLGSPAETQYF. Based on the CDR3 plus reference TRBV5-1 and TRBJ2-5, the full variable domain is KAGVTQTPRYLIKTRGQQVTLSCSPISGHRSVSWYQQTPGQGLQFLFEYFSETQRNKGNFPGRFSGRQFSNSRSEMNVSTLELGDSALYLCASSLLGSPAETQYFGPGTRLLVL.

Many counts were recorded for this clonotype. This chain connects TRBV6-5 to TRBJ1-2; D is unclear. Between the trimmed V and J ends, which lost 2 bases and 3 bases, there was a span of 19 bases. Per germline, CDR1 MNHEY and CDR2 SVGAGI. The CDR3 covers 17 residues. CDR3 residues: CASSYAYGKPRDYGYTF. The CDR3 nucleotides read TGTGCCAGCAGTTACGCGTACGGAAAACCACGAGACTATGGCTACACCTTC.

The CDR3: CSVEDRGSMNTEAFF. As DNA, the CDR3 is TGCAGCGTTGAAGATCGCGGGAGCATGAACACTGAAGCTTTCTTT. The gene calls are TRBV29-1 and TRBJ1-1; no clear D gene. This CDR3 has 15 amino acids. V dropped 0 bases and J dropped 0 bases, with 11 bases sitting between them. Per the germline V gene, CDR1 is SQVTM and CDR2 is ANQGSEA.